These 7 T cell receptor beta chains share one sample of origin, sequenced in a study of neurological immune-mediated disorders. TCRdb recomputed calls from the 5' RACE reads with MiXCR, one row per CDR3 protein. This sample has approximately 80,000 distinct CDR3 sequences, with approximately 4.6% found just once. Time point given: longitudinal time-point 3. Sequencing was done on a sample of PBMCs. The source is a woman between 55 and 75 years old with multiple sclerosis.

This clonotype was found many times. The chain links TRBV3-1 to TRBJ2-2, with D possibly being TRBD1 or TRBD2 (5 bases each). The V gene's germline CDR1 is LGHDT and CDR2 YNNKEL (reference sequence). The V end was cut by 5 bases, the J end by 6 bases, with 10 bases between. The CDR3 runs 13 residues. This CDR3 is CASSSRGPGELFF. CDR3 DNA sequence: TGTGCCAGCAGCAGCCGGGGCCCCGGGGAGCTGTTTTTT.

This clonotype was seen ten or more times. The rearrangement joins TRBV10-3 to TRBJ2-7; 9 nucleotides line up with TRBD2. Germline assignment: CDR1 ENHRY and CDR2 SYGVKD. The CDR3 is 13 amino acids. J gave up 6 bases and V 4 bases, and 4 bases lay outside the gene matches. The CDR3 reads CAISAKLAGEQYF. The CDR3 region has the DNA TGTGCCATCAGTGCCAAACTAGCGGGCGAGCAGTACTTC.

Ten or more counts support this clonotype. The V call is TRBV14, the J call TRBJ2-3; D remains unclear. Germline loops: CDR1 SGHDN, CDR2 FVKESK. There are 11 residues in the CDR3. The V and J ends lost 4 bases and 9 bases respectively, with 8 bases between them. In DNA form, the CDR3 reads TGTGCCAGCAGCCCCTCCTACACGCAGTATTTT. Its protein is CASSPSYTQYF. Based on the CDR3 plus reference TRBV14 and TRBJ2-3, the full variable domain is EAGVTQFPSHSVIEKGQTVTLRCDPISGHDNLYWYRRVMGKEIKFLLHFVKESKQDESGMPNNRFLAERTGGTYSTLKVQPAELEDSGVYFCASSPSYTQYFGPGTRLTVL.

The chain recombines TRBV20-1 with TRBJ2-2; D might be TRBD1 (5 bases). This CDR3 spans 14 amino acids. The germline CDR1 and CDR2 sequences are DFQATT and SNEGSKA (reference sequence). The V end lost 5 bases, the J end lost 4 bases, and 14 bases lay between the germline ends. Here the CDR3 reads CSAYSGWGTGELFF. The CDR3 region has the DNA TGCAGTGCTTATTCAGGGTGGGGCACCGGGGAGCTGTTTTTT.

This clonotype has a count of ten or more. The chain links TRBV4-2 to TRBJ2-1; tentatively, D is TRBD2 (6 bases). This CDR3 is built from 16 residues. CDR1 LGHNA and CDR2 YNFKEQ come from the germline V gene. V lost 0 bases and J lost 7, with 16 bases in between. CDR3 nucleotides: TGTGCCAGCAGCCAAGAGCGGGGAGCCGGCCCGAATGAGCAGTTCTTC. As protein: CASSQERGAGPNEQFF.

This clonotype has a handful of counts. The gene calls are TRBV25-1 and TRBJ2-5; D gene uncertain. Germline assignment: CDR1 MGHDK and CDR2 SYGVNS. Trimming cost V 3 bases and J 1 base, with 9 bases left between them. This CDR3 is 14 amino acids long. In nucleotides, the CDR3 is TGTGCCAGCAGTGATCGACGGGTCCAAGAGACCCAGTACTTC. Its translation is CASSDRRVQETQYF.

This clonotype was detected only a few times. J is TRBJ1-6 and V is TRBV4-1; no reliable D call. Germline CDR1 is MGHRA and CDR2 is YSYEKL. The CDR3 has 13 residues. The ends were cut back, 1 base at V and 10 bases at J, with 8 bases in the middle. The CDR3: CASSQVLGSPLHF. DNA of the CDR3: TGCGCCAGCAGCCAAGTCTTGGGGTCACCCCTCCACTTT.